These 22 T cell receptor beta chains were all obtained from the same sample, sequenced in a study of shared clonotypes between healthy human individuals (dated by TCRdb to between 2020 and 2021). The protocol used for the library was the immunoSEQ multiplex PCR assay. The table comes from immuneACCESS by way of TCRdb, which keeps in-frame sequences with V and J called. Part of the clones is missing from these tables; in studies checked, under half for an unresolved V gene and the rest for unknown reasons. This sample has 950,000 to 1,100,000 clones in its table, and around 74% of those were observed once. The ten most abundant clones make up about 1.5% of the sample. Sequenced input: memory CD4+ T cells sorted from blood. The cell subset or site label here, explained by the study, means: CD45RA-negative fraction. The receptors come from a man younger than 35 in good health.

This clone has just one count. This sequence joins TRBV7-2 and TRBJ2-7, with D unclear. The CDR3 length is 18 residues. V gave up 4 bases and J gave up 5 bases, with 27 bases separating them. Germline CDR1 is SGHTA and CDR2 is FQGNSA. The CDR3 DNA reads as TGTGCCAGCAGCTCCACCGCCCTCGTTGGTGGGATTTGGAACGAGCAGTACTTC. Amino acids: CASSSTALVGGIWNEQYF.

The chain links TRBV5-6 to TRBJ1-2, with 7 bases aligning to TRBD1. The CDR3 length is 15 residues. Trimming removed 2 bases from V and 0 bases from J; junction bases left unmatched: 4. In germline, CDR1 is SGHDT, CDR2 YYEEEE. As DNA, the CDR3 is TGTGCCAGCAGCTTTCGGGACAGACCTAACTATGGCTACACCTTC. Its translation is CASSFRDRPNYGYTF. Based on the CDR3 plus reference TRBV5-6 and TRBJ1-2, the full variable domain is DAGVTQSPTHLIKTRGQQVTLRCSPKSGHDTVSWYQQALGQGPQFIFQYYEEEERQRGNFPDRFSGHQFPNYSSELNVNALLLGDSALYLCASSFRDRPNYGYTFGSGTRLTVV.

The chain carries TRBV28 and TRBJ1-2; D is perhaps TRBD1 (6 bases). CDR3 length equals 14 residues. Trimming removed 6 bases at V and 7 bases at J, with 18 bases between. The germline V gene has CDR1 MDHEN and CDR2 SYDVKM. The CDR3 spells CASSPTGRRGGYTF. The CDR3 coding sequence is TGTGCCAGCAGCCCTACAGGGAGGAGGGGTGGCTACACCTTC.

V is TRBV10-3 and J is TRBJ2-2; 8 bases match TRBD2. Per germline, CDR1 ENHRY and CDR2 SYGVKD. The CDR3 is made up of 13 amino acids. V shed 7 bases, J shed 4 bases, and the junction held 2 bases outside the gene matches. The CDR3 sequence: CAITGGFTGELFF. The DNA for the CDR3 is TGTGCCATCACGGGAGGGTTCACCGGGGAGCTGTTTTTT.

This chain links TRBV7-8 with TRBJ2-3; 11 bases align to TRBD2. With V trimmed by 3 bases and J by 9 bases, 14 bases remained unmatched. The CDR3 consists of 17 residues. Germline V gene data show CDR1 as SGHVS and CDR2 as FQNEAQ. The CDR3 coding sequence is TGTGCCAGCAGCTTTAGCGGGGGGGCCCCCACCCCGGGAACGCAGTATTTT. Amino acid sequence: CASSFSGGAPTPGTQYF. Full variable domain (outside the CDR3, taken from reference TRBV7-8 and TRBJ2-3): GAGVSQSPRYKVAKRGQDVALRCDPISGHVSLFWYQQALGQGPEFLTYFQNEAQLDKSGLPSDRFFAERPEGSVSTLKIQRTQQEDSAVYLCASSFSGGAPTPGTQYFGPGTRLTVL.

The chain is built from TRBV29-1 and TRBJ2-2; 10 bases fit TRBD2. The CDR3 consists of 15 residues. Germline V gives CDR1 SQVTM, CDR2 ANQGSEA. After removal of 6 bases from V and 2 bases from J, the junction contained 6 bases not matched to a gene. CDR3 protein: CSVLGLAVNTGELFF. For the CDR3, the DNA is TGCAGCGTATTAGGACTAGCGGTAAACACCGGGGAGCTGTTTTTT.

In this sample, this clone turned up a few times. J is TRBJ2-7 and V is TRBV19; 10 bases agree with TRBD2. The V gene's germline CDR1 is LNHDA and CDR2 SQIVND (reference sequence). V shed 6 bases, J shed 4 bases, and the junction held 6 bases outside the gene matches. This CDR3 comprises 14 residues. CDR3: CASRGASGSYEQYF. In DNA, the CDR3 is TGTGCCAGTAGAGGGGCTAGCGGGAGTTACGAGCAGTACTTC.

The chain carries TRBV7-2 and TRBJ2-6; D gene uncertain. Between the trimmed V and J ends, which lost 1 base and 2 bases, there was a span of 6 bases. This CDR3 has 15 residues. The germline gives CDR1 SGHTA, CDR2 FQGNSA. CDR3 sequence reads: CASSLVRAGANVLTF. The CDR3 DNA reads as TGTGCCAGCAGCTTAGTACGGGCTGGGGCCAACGTCCTGACTTTC.

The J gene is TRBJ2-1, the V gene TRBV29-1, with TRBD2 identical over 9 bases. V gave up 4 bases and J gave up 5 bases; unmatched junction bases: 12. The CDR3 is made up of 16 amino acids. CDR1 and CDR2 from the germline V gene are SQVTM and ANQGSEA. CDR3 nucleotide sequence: TGCAGCGTTGGTCGCTTCATGCGGGGGGGGAACAATGAGCAGTTCTTC. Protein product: CSVGRFMRGGNNEQFF.

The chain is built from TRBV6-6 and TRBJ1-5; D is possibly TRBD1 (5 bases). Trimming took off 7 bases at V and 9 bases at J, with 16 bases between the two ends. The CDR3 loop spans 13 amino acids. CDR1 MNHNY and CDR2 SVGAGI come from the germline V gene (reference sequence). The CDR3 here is CASTSGTGSPQHF. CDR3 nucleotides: TGTGCCAGCACCTCGGGGACTGGTTCGCCCCAGCATTTT.

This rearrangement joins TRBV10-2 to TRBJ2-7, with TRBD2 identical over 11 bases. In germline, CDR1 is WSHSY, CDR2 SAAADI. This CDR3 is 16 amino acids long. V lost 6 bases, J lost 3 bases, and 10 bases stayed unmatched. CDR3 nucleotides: TGCGCCAGCAGACCCCAGCTAGCGGGAGGACTCTACGAGCAGTACTTC. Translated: CASRPQLAGGLYEQYF.

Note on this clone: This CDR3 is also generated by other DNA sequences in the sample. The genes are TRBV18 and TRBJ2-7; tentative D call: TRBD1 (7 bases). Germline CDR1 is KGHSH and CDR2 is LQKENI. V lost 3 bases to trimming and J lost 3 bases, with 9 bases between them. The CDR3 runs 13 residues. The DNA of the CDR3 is TGTGCCAGCTCACCTCAGGGGGGCTACGAGCAGTACTTC. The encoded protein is CASSPQGGYEQYF. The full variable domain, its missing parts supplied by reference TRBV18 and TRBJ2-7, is NAGVMQNPRHLVRRRGQEARLRCSPMKGHSHVYWYRQLPEEGLKFMVYLQKENIIDESGMPKERFSAEFPKEGPSILRIQQVVRGDSAAYFCASSPQGGYEQYFGPGTRLTVT.

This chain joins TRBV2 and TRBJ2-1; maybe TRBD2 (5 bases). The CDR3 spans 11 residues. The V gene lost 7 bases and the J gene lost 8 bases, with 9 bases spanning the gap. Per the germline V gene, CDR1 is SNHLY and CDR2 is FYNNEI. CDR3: CASKVRDEQFF. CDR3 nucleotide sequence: TGTGCCAGCAAGGTGAGGGATGAGCAGTTCTTC. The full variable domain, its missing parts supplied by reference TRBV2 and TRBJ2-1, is EPEVTQTPSHQVTQMGQEVILRCVPISNHLYFYWYRQILGQKVEFLVSFYNNEISEKSEIFDDQFSVERPDGSNFTLKIRSTKLEDSAMYFCASKVRDEQFFGPGTRLTVL.

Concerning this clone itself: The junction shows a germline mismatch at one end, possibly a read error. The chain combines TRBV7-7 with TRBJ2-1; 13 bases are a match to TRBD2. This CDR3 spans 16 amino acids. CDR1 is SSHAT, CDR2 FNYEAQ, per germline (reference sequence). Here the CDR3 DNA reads TGTGCTAGCAGCTTGGGACTAGCGGGGTCATGGGATGAGCAGTTCTTC. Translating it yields CASSLGLAGSWDEQFF.

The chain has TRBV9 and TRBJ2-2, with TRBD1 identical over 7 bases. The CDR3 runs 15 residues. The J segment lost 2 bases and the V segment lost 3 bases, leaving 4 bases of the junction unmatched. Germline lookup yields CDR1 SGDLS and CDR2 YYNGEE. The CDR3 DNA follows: TGTGCCAGCAGCGCAGGACAGGCCAACACCGGGGAGCTGTTTTTT. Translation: CASSAGQANTGELFF.

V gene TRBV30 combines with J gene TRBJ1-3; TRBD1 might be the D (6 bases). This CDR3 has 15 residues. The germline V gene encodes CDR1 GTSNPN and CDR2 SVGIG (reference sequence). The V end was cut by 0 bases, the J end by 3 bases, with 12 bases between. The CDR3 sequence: CAWSVQQGYGNTIYF. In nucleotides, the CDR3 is TGTGCCTGGAGTGTACAACAGGGATATGGAAACACCATATATTTT.

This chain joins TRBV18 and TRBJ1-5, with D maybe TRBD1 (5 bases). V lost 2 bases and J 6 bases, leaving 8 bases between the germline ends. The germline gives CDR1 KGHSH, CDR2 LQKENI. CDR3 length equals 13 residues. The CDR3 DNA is TGTGCCAGCTCACCAAGTAGGGGTCAGCCCCAGCATTTT. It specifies CASSPSRGQPQHF.

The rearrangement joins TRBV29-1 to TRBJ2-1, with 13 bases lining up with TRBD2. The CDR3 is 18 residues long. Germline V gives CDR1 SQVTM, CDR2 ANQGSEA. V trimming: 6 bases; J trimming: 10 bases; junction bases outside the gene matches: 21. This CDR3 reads CSVPRTSGGPPEFREQFF. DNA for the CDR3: TGCAGCGTACCCCGGACTAGCGGGGGACCCCCTGAGTTTCGGGAGCAGTTCTTC.

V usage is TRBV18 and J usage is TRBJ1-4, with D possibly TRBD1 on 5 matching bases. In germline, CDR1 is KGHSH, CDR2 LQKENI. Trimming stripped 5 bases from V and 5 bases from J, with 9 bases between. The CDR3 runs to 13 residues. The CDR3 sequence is CASSRGRNEKLFF. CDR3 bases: TGTGCCAGCTCAAGGGGCAGAAATGAAAAACTGTTTTTT.

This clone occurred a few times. The CDR3 loop reads CASSLARERETQYF. The CDR3 nucleotides are TGTGCCAGCAGCTTAGCGCGGGAGCGGGAGACCCAGTACTTC. The chain carries TRBV7-2 and TRBJ2-5; 7 positions agree with TRBD2. The trim removed 0 bases at V and 5 bases at J, leaving 3 bases unmatched. The length of the CDR3 is 14 residues. Germline lookup yields CDR1 SGHTA and CDR2 FQGNSA.

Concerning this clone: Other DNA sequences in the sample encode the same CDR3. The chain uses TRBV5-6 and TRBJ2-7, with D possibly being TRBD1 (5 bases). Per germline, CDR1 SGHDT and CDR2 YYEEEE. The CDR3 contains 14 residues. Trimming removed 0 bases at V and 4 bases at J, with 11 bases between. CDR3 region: CASSLGQGRYEQYF. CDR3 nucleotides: TGTGCCAGCAGCTTGGGCCAGGGCAGATACGAGCAGTACTTC. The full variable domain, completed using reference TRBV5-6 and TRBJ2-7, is DAGVTQSPTHLIKTRGQQVTLRCSPKSGHDTVSWYQQALGQGPQFIFQYYEEEERQRGNFPDRFSGHQFPNYSSELNVNALLLGDSALYLCASSLGQGRYEQYFGPGTRLTVT.

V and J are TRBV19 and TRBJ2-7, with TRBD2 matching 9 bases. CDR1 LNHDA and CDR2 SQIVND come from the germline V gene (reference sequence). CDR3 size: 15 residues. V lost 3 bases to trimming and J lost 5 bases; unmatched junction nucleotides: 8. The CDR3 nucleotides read TGTGCCAGTAGTATGGGTAGCGGGAGCCCCCACGAGCAGTACTTC. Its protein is CASSMGSGSPHEQYF.